This TCR beta chain was sequenced during a study of blood T cell repertoires in COVID-19. Germline lookup yields CDR1 SQVTM and CDR2 ANQGSEA. The CDR3 length is 16 residues. The trim removed 6 bases at V and 4 bases at J, leaving 12 bases unmatched. Produced via immunoSEQ multiplex PCR; TCRdb's table is partial and in-frame only. The sample holds roughly 250,000 clones; around four fifths are singletons and the top ten take more than 6%. The source of this sequence is a woman aged 55-70 years with active or convalescent COVID-19. The source material was peripheral blood. The chain employs TRBV29-1 and TRBJ2-5, with 12 bases identical to TRBD2. CDR3 region: CSVGKTSGSVGETQYF. In DNA form, the CDR3 reads TGCAGCGTCGGGAAGACTAGCGGGAGTGTGGGAGAGACCCAGTACTTC.